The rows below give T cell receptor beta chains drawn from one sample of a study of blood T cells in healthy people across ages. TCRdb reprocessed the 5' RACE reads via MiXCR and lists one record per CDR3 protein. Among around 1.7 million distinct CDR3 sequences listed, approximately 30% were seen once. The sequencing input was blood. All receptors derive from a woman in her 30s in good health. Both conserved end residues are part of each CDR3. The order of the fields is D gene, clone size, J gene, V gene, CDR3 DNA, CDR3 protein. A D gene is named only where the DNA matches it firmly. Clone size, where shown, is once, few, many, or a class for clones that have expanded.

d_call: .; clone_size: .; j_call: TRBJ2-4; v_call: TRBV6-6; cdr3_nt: TGTGCCAGCAGGTCACGAGATGCCAAAAACATTCAGTACTTC; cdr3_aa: CASRSRDAKNIQYF
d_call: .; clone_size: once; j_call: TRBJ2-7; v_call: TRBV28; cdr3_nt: TGTGCCAGCGGCGGGGACAGCGGGGCCTACGAGCAGTACTTC; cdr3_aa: CASGGDSGAYEQYF
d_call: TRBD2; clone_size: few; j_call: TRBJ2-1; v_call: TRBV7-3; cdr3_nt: TGTGCCAGCAGCTTAACCGGGACTAGCGGGGGGGGCGAGCAGTTCTTC; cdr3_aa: CASSLTGTSGGGEQFF
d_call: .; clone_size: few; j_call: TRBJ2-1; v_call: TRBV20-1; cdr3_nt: TGCAGTGCTAGAGTCCCGCGAGGGCAGCAGTTCTTC; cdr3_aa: CSARVPRGQQFF
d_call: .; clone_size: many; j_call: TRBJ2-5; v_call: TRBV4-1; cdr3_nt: TGCGCCAGCAGAGGGTTTAGCCAAGAGACCCAGTACTTC; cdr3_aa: CASRGFSQETQYF
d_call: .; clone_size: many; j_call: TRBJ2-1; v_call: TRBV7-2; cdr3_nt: TGTGCCAGCAGCTTAGTACGATACAATGAGCAGTTCTTC; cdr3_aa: CASSLVRYNEQFF
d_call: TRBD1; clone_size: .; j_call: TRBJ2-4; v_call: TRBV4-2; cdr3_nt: TGTGCCAGCAGCCAAGCGGGGCAGGGGGCGGCCAAAAACATTCAGTACTTC; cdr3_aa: CASSQAGQGAAKNIQYF
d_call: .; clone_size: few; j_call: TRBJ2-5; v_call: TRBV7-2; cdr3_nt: TGTGCCAGCAGTTCCTCCGGGACCCTTCAAGAGACCCAGTACTTC; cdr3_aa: CASSSSGTLQETQYF
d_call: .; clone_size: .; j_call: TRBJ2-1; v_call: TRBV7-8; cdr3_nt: TGTGCCAGCAGCTTAGGCCTTACCGGTGAGCAGTTCTTC; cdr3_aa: CASSLGLTGEQFF
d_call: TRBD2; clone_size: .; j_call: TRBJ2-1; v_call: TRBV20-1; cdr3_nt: TGCAGTGCCATTAGCGGGAACTCCTACAATGAGCGGTTCTTC; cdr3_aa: CSAISGNSYNERFF
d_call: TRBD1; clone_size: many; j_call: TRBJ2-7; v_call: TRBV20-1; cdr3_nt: TGCAGTGCCATCAGGGGGACGTCCTACGAGCAGTACTTC; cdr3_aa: CSAIRGTSYEQYF
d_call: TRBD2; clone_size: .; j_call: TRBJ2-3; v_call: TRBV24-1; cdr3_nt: TGTGCCACCGGAGAAGACTCGGGGGGTAGCACCACAGGTACGCAGTATTTT; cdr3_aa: CATGEDSGGSTTGTQYF
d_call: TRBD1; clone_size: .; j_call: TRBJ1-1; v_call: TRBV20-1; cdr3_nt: TGCAGTGCTCCTCCATCGGGCAGGGGGCGGAACACTGAAGCTTTCTTT; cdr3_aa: CSAPPSGRGRNTEAFF
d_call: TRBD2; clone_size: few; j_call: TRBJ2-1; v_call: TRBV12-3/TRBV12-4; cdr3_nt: TGTGCCAGCGGGAGAAGCGGGAGTTTAAACAATGAGCAGTTCTTC; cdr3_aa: CASGRSGSLNNEQFF
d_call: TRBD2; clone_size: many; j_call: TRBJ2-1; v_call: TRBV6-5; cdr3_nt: TGTGCCAGCATGGCCCAGCGGGAAGGCAATGAGCAGTTCTTC; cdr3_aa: CASMAQREGNEQFF
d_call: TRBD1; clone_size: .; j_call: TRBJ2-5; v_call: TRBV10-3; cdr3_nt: TGTGCCATCAGTGCCACCCCGGGACAGGGCCCAGAGACCCAGTACTTC; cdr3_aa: CAISATPGQGPETQYF
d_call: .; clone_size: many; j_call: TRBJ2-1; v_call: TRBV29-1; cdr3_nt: TGCAGCGTTGAAAGCCCACATTCCTACAATGAGCAGTTCTTC; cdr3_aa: CSVESPHSYNEQFF
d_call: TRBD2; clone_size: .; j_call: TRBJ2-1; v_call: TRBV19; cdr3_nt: TGTGCCAGTAGTATAGGGTCGGGAGGGCCCCTAGGGAATGAGCAGTTCTTC; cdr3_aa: CASSIGSGGPLGNEQFF
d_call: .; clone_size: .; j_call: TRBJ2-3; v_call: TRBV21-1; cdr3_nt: TGTGCCAGCAGCAAATCCCCAACTAGCGGGAGAAAAACAGATACGCAGTATTTT; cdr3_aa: CASSKSPTSGRKTDTQYF
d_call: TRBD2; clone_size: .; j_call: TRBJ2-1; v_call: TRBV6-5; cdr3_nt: TGTGCCAGCAGGTCCACTAGCGGGGGGCACAATGAGCAGTTCTTC; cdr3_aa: CASRSTSGGHNEQFF
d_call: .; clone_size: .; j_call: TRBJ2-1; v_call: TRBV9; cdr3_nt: TGTGCCAGCAGCCTTACAGGGACAAAGTACAATGAGCAGTTCTTC; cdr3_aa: CASSLTGTKYNEQFF
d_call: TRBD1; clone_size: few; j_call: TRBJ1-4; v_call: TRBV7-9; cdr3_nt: TGTACCAGCAGCCGGGACAGGGGCGATGAAAAACTGTTTTTT; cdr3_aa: CTSSRDRGDEKLFF
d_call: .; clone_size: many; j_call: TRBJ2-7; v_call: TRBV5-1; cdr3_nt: TGTGCCAGCAGCTTAGACCGGGGGGCTTACGAGCAGTACTTC; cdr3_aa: CASSLDRGAYEQYF
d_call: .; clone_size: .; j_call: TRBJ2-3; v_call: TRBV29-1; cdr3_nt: TGCAGCGTTGATAACCGAGCGGATACGCAGTATTTT; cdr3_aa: CSVDNRADTQYF
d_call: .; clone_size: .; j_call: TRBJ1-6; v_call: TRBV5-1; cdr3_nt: TGCGCCAGCAGCTTGGAACAGGGATCTGATTCACCCCTCCACTTT; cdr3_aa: CASSLEQGSDSPLHF
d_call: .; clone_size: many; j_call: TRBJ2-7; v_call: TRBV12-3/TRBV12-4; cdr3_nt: TGTGCCAGCAGTCCTGGGAGGGGACAGGCAGGCTCCTACGAGCAGTACTTC; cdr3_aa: CASSPGRGQAGSYEQYF
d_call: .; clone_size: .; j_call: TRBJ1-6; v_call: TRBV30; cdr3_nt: TGTGCCTGGCACGGGGGAATGGGGTCACCCCTCCACTTT; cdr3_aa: CAWHGGMGSPLHF
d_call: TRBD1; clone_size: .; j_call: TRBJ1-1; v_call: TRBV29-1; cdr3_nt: TGCAGCGCAACTCAAGGACAGGGTGGCACTGAAGCTTTCTTT; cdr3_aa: CSATQGQGGTEAFF
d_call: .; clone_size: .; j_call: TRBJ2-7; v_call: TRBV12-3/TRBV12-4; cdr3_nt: TGTGCCAGCAGTTTAGGGTTGGGGCGCTACAATGAGCAGTACTTC; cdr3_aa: CASSLGLGRYNEQYF
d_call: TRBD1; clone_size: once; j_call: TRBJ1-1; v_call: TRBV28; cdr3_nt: TGTGCCAGCAGTTTATTTTCGGGACAGGGTCTCGAAGCTTTCTTT; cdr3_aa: CASSLFSGQGLEAFF
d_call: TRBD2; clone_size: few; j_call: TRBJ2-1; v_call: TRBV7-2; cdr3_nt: TGTGCCAGCAGCTTAGGGGGAGGGCTACGTGAGCAGTTCTTC; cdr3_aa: CASSLGGGLREQFF
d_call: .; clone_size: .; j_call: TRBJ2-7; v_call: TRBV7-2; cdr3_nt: TGTGCCAGCACTCTAGCCCTCGAGCAGTACTTC; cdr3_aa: CASTLALEQYF
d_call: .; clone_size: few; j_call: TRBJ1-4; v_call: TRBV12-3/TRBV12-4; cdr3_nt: TGTGCCAGCAGTCCACCGGGACTTTACCGGGAAGAAAAACTGTTTTTT; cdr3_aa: CASSPPGLYREEKLFF
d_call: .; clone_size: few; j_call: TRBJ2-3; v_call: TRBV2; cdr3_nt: TGTGCCAGCAGTGAAAGGGTTACAGATACGCAGTATTTT; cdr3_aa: CASSERVTDTQYF
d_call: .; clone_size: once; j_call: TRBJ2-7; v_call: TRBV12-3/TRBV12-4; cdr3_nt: TGTGCCAGCAGTAAGACGGACTCCCACGAGCAGTACTTC; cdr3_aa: CASSKTDSHEQYF
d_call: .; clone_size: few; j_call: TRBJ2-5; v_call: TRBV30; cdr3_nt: TGTGCCGGAAGCCGGGACTCAGAGACCCAGTACTTC; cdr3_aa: CAGSRDSETQYF
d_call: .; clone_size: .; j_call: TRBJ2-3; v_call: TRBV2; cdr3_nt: TGTGCCAGCAGGCCCGAGTCCACAGATACGCAGTATTTT; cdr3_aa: CASRPESTDTQYF
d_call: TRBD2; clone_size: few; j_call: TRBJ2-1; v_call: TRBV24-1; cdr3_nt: TGTGCCACCAGTGATTTGTATTGCGGGAGTCCCACTTGTGATGAGCAGTTCTTC; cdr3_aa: CATSDLYCGSPTCDEQFF
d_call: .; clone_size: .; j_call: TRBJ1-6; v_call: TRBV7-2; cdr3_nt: TGTGCCAGCAGCGTGGACAGAGTAAAGAATTCACCCCTCCACTTT; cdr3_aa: CASSVDRVKNSPLHF
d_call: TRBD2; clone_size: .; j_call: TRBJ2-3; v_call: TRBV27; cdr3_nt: TGTGCCAGCAGAGAGGCTAGCGGGAGGATAACAGATACGCAGTATTTT; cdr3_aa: CASREASGRITDTQYF
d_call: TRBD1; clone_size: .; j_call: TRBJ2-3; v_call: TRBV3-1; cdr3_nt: TGTGCCAGCAGCCCCACGACAGGGTACACAGATACGCAGTATTTT; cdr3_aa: CASSPTTGYTDTQYF
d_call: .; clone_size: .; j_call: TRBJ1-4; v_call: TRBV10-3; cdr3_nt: TGTACCATCGGGGCCAATAATGAAAAACTGTTTTTT; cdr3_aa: CTIGANNEKLFF
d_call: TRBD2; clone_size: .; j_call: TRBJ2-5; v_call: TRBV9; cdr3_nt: TGTGCCAGCAGCGACCGCGGGAGTCGGTGGGAGACCCAGTACTTC; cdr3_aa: CASSDRGSRWETQYF
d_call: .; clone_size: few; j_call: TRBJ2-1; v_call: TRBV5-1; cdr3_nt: TGCGCCAGCAGCTTGGCCAGGCAAAGGGGTGAGCAGTTCTTC; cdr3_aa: CASSLARQRGEQFF
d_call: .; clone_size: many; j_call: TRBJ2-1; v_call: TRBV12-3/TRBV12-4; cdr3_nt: TGTGCCAGCACCAGTTTGGGGTCCGGATACGCTGAGCAGTTCTTC; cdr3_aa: CASTSLGSGYAEQFF
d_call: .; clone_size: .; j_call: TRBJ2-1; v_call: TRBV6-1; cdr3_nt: TGTGCCAGCAGTGTGACTCAGGGGTTCGGGAACAATGAGCAGTTCTTC; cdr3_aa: CASSVTQGFGNNEQFF
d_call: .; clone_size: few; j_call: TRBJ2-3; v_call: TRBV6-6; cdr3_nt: TGTGCCAGCAGTTACACCAACGTAGCGGTCACAGATACGCAGTATTTT; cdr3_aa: CASSYTNVAVTDTQYF
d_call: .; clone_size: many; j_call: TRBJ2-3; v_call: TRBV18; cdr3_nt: TGTGCCAGCTCGCCCCGCCGGAACACAGATACGCAGTATTTT; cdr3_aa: CASSPRRNTDTQYF
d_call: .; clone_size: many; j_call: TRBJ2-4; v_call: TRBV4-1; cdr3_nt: TGCGCCAGCAGCCAAGATCCCCCCAGGTACATTCAGTACTTC; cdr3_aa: CASSQDPPRYIQYF
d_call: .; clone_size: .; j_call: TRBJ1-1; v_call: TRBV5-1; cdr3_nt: TGCGCCAGCAGCTCGGGACATACGAACACTGAAGCTTTCTTT; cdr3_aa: CASSSGHTNTEAFF